Each of the 18 T cell receptor beta chains below was sequenced from the same sample in a study of cytomegalovirus exposure and HLA in healthy donors. The PCR employed 60 Vbeta primers together with 13 Jbeta primers. The table came from immunoSEQ multiplex PCR; TCRdb's copy has only in-frame clones and leaves some out. The table shows 100,000 or so clones, with 13% to 15% occurring only once. Sequenced sample: PBMCs. The receptors originated from a female donor in good health and CMV-seronegative.

This clone was detected a few times. The V gene is TRBV6-6, the J gene TRBJ2-3, with 9 positions matching TRBD2. Germline CDR1 reads MNHNY; CDR2 reads SVGAGI (reference sequence). With V trimmed by 7 bases and J by 2 bases, 4 bases remained unmatched. The CDR3 runs 14 residues. The CDR3 sequence: CASKPSGDTDTQYF. The CDR3, as DNA: TGTGCCAGCAAGCCTAGCGGGGACACAGATACGCAGTATTTT.

The J gene is TRBJ1-1, the V gene TRBV5-1; 7 bases fit TRBD1. Germline V CDR1 and CDR2: SGHRS, YFSETQ. The CDR3 length is 14 residues. V lost 1 base and J lost 6; bases outside the gene matches: 6. CDR3 in DNA: TGCGCCAGCAGCTTGCGACAGGGAAACTCTGAAGCTTTCTTT. Residues: CASSLRQGNSEAFF.

The chain combines TRBV19 with TRBJ2-1; the D gene is possibly TRBD2 (5 bases). Trimming removed 6 bases from V and 6 bases from J, with 18 bases in between. CDR1 and CDR2 from the germline V gene are LNHDA and SQIVND (reference sequence). The CDR3 has 15 amino acids. The CDR3 loop reads CASSPTTEWFNEQFF. The CDR3 bases are TGTGCCAGTAGCCCGACTACCGAATGGTTCAATGAGCAGTTCTTC.

This chain joins TRBV4-1 and TRBJ1-4, with D possibly being TRBD1 (6 bases). Germline CDR1 is MGHRA and CDR2 is YSYEKL. The CDR3 is made up of 11 amino acids. Trimming left V 5 bases short and J 8 bases short, with 6 bases between. The CDR3: CASSGQEKLFF. In DNA form, the CDR3 reads TGCGCCAGCAGCGGACAGGAAAAACTGTTTTTT.

This clone was counted between two and nine times. The V call is TRBV2, the J call TRBJ1-5; TRBD1 matches 7 bases. Germline V CDR1 and CDR2: SNHLY, FYNNEI. The CDR3 has 13 residues. The ends lost 7 bases at V and 4 bases at J; junction bases unmatched: 4. The CDR3 coding sequence is TGTGCCAGCAACACAGGGGCAAATCAGCCCCAGCATTTT. Translation: CASNTGANQPQHF.

The chain links TRBV10-3 to TRBJ2-3; D not certain. The ends were cut back, 0 bases at V and 4 bases at J, with 5 bases in the middle. Germline CDR1 is ENHRY and CDR2 is SYGVKD. This CDR3 region has 13 residues. The CDR3 spells CAISESTADTQYF. In DNA form, the CDR3 reads TGTGCCATCAGTGAGTCAACAGCAGATACGCAGTATTTT.

This clone was seen a few times. This chain links TRBV4-3 with TRBJ1-2; the match to TRBD1 covers 7 bases. The CDR3 spans 15 residues. CDR1 and CDR2 from the germline V gene are LGHNA and YSLEER. J lost 4 bases, V lost 0 bases, and 5 bases had no gene match. The CDR3 loop is CASSQDNRGSYGYTF. Written as DNA, the CDR3 is TGCGCCAGCAGCCAAGATAACAGGGGTAGCTATGGCTACACCTTC.

This clone occurred a few times. The V gene is TRBV5-6, the J gene TRBJ1-1; D is unclear. CDR1 is SGHDT and CDR2 is YYEEEE in the germline V gene. V dropped 2 bases and J dropped 1 base, with 6 bases sitting between them. CDR3 length: 13 amino acids. The CDR3 DNA follows: TGTGCCAGCAGCTTAAGAGGGAACACTGAAGCTTTCTTT. Translating it yields CASSLRGNTEAFF.

This clone came up once. CDR3 sequence reads: CASSSGTGGGYEQYF. The CDR3, as DNA: TGTGCCAGCAGCTCCGGGACAGGGGGCGGCTACGAGCAGTACTTC. This chain connects TRBV11-2 to TRBJ2-7; 12 positions match TRBD1. This CDR3 is 15 amino acids long. Looked up from germline, CDR1 is SGHAT and CDR2 is FQNNGV. V was clipped by 4 bases and J by 3 bases; unmatched bases: 4.

In its sample, this clone was seen a few times. The chain carries TRBV5-1 and TRBJ2-1; 8 bases agree with TRBD2. The CDR3 is 14 residues long. Unmatched junction bases numbered 5, after V lost 2 bases and J lost 7 bases. CDR1 and CDR2 from the germline V gene are SGHRS and YFSETQ. The CDR3 nucleotides are TGCGCCAGCAGCTTAGCGGGAGCAACGAATGAGCAGTTCTTC. Translating it yields CASSLAGATNEQFF.

This clone came up a few times. The rearrangement links TRBV10-3 to TRBJ1-5; no clear D gene. The CDR3 runs 12 residues. V was pared by 3 bases and J by 9 bases, with 9 bases between. CDR1 and CDR2 (germline): ENHRY, SYGVKD. CDR3 residues: CAISETDGPQHF. In DNA, the CDR3 is TGTGCCATCAGTGAAACAGACGGGCCCCAGCATTTT.

The chain carries TRBV7-3 and TRBJ1-1; 7 positions agree with TRBD1. Trimming removed 5 bases from V and 4 bases from J; junction bases left unmatched: 4. Germline CDR1 SGHTA, CDR2 FQGTGA. This CDR3 comprises 13 residues. The CDR3 DNA is TGTGCCAGCAGCCCTAGGGGGCCCACTGAAGCTTTCTTT. Translating gives CASSPRGPTEAFF.

This clone was recorded a few times. The chain uses TRBV14 and TRBJ1-2, with a tentative D call TRBD1 (5 bases). V was cut by 1 base and J by 8 bases, with 17 bases left in between. This CDR3 has 15 amino acids. Germline CDR1 reads SGHDN; CDR2 reads FVKESK. This CDR3 is CASSQALGGSSGYTF. CDR3 nucleotide sequence: TGTGCCAGCAGCCAAGCCCTGGGGGGATCGAGCGGCTACACCTTC. Using reference TRBV14 and TRBJ1-2 for the parts outside the CDR3, the full variable domain is EAGVTQFPSHSVIEKGQTVTLRCDPISGHDNLYWYRRVMGKEIKFLLHFVKESKQDESGMPNNRFLAERTGGTYSTLKVQPAELEDSGVYFCASSQALGGSSGYTFGSGTRLTVV.

This CDR3 reads CASSPTIGQGAREQFF. CDR3 coding DNA: TGTGCCAGCAGCCCTACGATAGGACAGGGGGCCCGTGAGCAGTTCTTC. The chain is built from TRBV11-3 and TRBJ2-1; 11 positions agree with TRBD1. The CDR3 sequence is 16 residues long. Looked up from germline, CDR1 is SGHNT and CDR2 is YENEEA. Trimming cost V 5 bases and J 9 bases; bases outside gene matches: 12.

This clone has only a few counts. This rearrangement joins TRBV13 to TRBJ2-2; 15 nucleotides agree with TRBD2. Germline trimming cut 5 bases from V and 6 bases from J; bases unmatched to any gene: 4. CDR1 PRHDT and CDR2 FYEKMQ come from the germline V gene (reference sequence). This CDR3 has 16 amino acids. The CDR3: CASSPGLAGGSGELFF. As DNA, the CDR3 is TGTGCCAGCAGCCCCGGACTAGCGGGAGGGTCCGGGGAGCTGTTTTTT.

This clone has just a few counts. This rearrangement joins TRBV9 to TRBJ2-5; 8 bases are shared with TRBD1. This CDR3 has 13 amino acids. In germline, CDR1 is SGDLS, CDR2 YYNGEE. The J segment lost 4 bases and the V segment lost 4 bases, leaving 3 bases of the junction unmatched. This CDR3 reads CASSITGGETQYF. Written as DNA, the CDR3 is TGTGCCAGCAGCATCACAGGGGGAGAGACCCAGTACTTC.

The chain joins TRBV19 to TRBJ2-1; D is unclear. This CDR3 has 12 amino acids. Between the trimmed V and J ends, which lost 3 bases and 9 bases, there was a span of 9 bases. Germline V gene sequence: CDR1 LNHDA, CDR2 SQIVND (reference sequence). CDR3 loop: CASSMAVSEQFF. The CDR3 DNA is TGTGCCAGTAGTATGGCGGTTAGTGAGCAGTTCTTC.

This clone has a handful of counts. V gene TRBV7-2 combines with J gene TRBJ1-4; no clear D gene. Germline CDR1 SGHTA, CDR2 FQGNSA. This CDR3 spans 13 amino acids. Trimming stripped 2 bases from V and 4 bases from J, with 5 bases between. CDR3 DNA: TGTGCCAGCAGCTTAAGCCTTAATGAAAAACTGTTTTTT. As protein: CASSLSLNEKLFF.